One sample yielded the 26 T cell receptor beta chains listed below, sequenced in a study of T cell changes during pregnancy in multiple sclerosis. Some clones are missing from TCRdb's copy, which holds only in-frame ones; the method was immunoSEQ multiplex PCR. Of 90,000 or so clones in the sample, roughly nine tenths are singletons; the top ten hold 3% to 4%. This specimen was PBMCs, taken in the first trimester of pregnancy. The receptors come from a female donor in good health, serving as a control in a pregnancy study. Some clones in this sample may be carry-over from other donors' samples.

The chain uses TRBV28 and TRBJ2-7; the match to TRBD1 covers 8 bases. V gave up 6 bases and J gave up 3 bases; unmatched junction bases: 7. Germline CDR1 is MDHEN and CDR2 is SYDVKM. The CDR3 is 14 amino acids. CDR3 DNA: TGTGCCAGCAGCAGTCCGGGACAGGTCTACGAGCAGTACTTC. Its protein is CASSSPGQVYEQYF.

V usage is TRBV7-9 and J usage is TRBJ2-1; possible D gene TRBD1, 5 bases. Germline lookup yields CDR1 SEHNR and CDR2 FQNEAQ (reference sequence). This CDR3 has 13 amino acids. Trimming stripped 8 bases from V and 2 bases from J, with 10 bases between. The CDR3 sequence is CASPTVAYNEQFF. CDR3 coding DNA: TGTGCCAGCCCGACAGTAGCCTACAATGAGCAGTTCTTC.

The chain is built from TRBV28 and TRBJ2-2; 8 bases align to TRBD1. The CDR3 extends over 13 amino acids. The J segment lost 9 bases and the V segment lost 5 bases, leaving 5 bases of the junction unmatched. CDR1 and CDR2 (germline): MDHEN, SYDVKM. CDR3: CASSPRGRRELFF. In DNA form, the CDR3 reads TGTGCCAGCAGTCCCAGGGGGCGCAGGGAGCTGTTTTTT.

The chain links TRBV7-8 to TRBJ2-1; 8 bases fit TRBD2. The trim removed 5 bases at V and 6 bases at J, leaving 12 bases unmatched. Germline V gene sequence: CDR1 SGHVS, CDR2 FQNEAQ. This CDR3 spans 16 amino acids. The CDR3 DNA follows: TGTGCCAGCAGCCCCCACCGACCTCTAGCGGGCAATGAGCAGTTCTTC. Residues: CASSPHRPLAGNEQFF.

V gene TRBV4-1 combines with J gene TRBJ2-5, with 13 bases identical to TRBD2. Trimming at V came to 0 bases and at J to 4 bases, leaving 14 bases not matched to a gene. Germline assignment: CDR1 MGHRA and CDR2 YSYEKL. This CDR3 has 20 residues. CDR3 nucleotides: TGCGCCAGCAGCCAAGAATCAGAACTAGCGGGGGGGTCTGATGTAGAGACCCAGTACTTC. Protein: CASSQESELAGGSDVETQYF.

This chain joins TRBV5-8 and TRBJ2-7; D is unclear. This CDR3 region has 13 residues. The germline V and J ends were trimmed by 5 bases and 4 bases, with 13 bases remaining between them. Per the germline V gene, CDR1 is SGHTS and CDR2 is YDEGEE. The CDR3 region has the DNA TGTGCCAGCAGAACGGGTTTTCTTTACGAGCAGTACTTC. This translates into CASRTGFLYEQYF.

The chain recombines TRBV11-1 with TRBJ2-5; 8 nucleotides line up with TRBD1. Trimming removed 6 bases from V and 4 bases from J; junction bases left unmatched: 4. Germline CDR1 is SGHAT and CDR2 is FQDESV (reference sequence). The CDR3 loop spans 13 amino acids. The CDR3 sequence is CASRPGGRETQYF. CDR3 sequence (DNA): TGTGCCAGCAGGCCAGGGGGCAGAGAGACCCAGTACTTC.

The rearrangement uses TRBV28 and TRBJ2-7, with unresolved D. The germline V and J ends were trimmed by 3 bases and 7 bases, with 7 bases remaining between them. The CDR3 has 11 amino acids. Looked up from germline, CDR1 is MDHEN and CDR2 is SYDVKM. The CDR3: CASSFRREQYF. The CDR3 nucleotides are TGTGCCAGCAGTTTCAGGCGAGAGCAGTACTTC.

The chain carries TRBV9 and TRBJ1-2; no reliable D call. The CDR3 extends over 13 amino acids. Trimming shortened V by 0 bases and J by 4 bases, and 7 bases separated the two germline ends. CDR1 SGDLS and CDR2 YYNGEE come from the germline V gene. The CDR3 DNA sequence: TGTGCCAGCAGCGTAGGCAGGCCCTATGGCTACACCTTC. Amino acid sequence: CASSVGRPYGYTF.

The chain combines TRBV28 with TRBJ1-2, with 7 bases matching TRBD1. Losses at the gene ends were 4 bases for V and 4 bases for J; bases not matched to a gene: 6. The CDR3 extends over 14 amino acids. CDR1 and CDR2 (germline): MDHEN, SYDVKM. The DNA of the CDR3 is TGTGCCAGCAGTTCCCCCGGGACAGTCTATGGCTACACCTTC. Protein sequence: CASSSPGTVYGYTF.

This clone appeared once. The chain links TRBV11-3 to TRBJ2-3, with 11 bases that match TRBD1. The CDR3 loop spans 15 amino acids. Germline trimming cut 5 bases from V and 5 bases from J; bases unmatched to any gene: 6. Germline values: CDR1 SGHNT, CDR2 YENEEA. The CDR3 DNA reads as TGTGCCAGCAGCCCCGGACAGGGGGCCAGAGATACGCAGTATTTT. Translated: CASSPGQGARDTQYF.

The rearrangement joins TRBV7-2 to TRBJ1-6; D ambiguous. V was shortened by 5 bases and J by 16 bases, with 3 bases between the two germline ends. Germline V gene sequence: CDR1 SGHTA, CDR2 FQGNSA. The CDR3 totals 8 residues. DNA for the CDR3: TGTGCCAGCAGCCCGCTCCACTTT. Translation gives CASSPLHF.

The rearrangement uses TRBV27 and TRBJ2-1; D gene unclear. This CDR3 is 14 amino acids long. CDR1 is MNHEY, CDR2 SMNVEV, per germline (reference sequence). Trimming shortened V by 0 bases and J by 5 bases, and 8 bases separated the two germline ends. The CDR3 loop is CASSLSKPHNEQFF. Written as DNA, the CDR3 is TGTGCCAGCAGTTTATCGAAGCCTCACAATGAGCAGTTCTTC.

This chain uses TRBV28 with TRBJ1-1; D is uncertain. With 4 bases removed from V and 3 bases from J, the gap between germline ends came to 3 bases. There are 11 residues in the CDR3. Germline V gives CDR1 MDHEN, CDR2 SYDVKM. CDR3 coding DNA: TGTGCCAGCAGTTCGGACACTGAAGCTTTCTTT. Translating it yields CASSSDTEAFF.

This chain uses TRBV27 with TRBJ1-1, with D uncertain. Germline V gene lookup returns CDR1 MNHEY and CDR2 SMNVEV (reference sequence). V lost 2 bases to trimming and J lost 1 base, with 5 bases between them. The CDR3 totals 13 residues. The CDR3: CASSLTGNTEAFF. For the CDR3, the DNA is TGTGCCAGCAGTTTAACGGGGAACACTGAAGCTTTCTTT.

The rearrangement uses TRBV7-8 and TRBJ2-1; 11 nucleotides align to TRBD2. After removal of 5 bases from V and 2 bases from J, the junction contained 11 bases not matched to a gene. Germline V gene data show CDR1 as SGHVS and CDR2 as FQNEAQ. CDR3 length: 18 residues. The CDR3 bases are TGTGCCAGCAGCCGGGGCTTAGCGGGGGGGCCCCCCTACAATGAGCAGTTCTTC. Its translation: CASSRGLAGGPPYNEQFF.

This CDR3 reads CASSFPASRHTNEKLFF. Written as DNA, the CDR3 is TGTGCCAGCAGCTTCCCCGCCTCAAGACACACCAATGAAAAACTGTTTTTT. This chain uses TRBV7-6 with TRBJ1-4; no definite D call. CDR1 is SGHVS and CDR2 is FNYEAQ in the germline V gene. The CDR3 contains 17 residues. V lost 3 bases and J 5 bases, leaving 19 bases between the germline ends.

The chain uses TRBV19 and TRBJ2-1; 10 nucleotides line up with TRBD2. The ends lost 3 bases at V and 5 bases at J; junction bases unmatched: 10. Per germline, CDR1 LNHDA and CDR2 SQIVND (reference sequence). The length of the CDR3 is 17 residues. The DNA of the CDR3 is TGTGCCAGTAGTATCTGGGCTAGCGGGGGAAGAAACAATGAGCAGTTCTTC. This sequence encodes CASSIWASGGRNNEQFF.

The chain couples TRBV25-1 to TRBJ1-2, with a weak D call TRBD1 (5 bases). V was cut by 6 bases and J by 0 bases, with 11 bases left in between. The length of the CDR3 is 14 residues. CDR1 and CDR2 from the germline V gene are MGHDK and SYGVNS. The CDR3 region has the DNA TGTGCCAGCAGATCATCGGGGGCTAACTATGGCTACACCTTC. This gives the protein CASRSSGANYGYTF.

The V gene is TRBV18, the J gene TRBJ2-6, with TRBD1 as a possible D gene (6 bases). This CDR3 comprises 16 residues. Germline V lookup: CDR1 KGHSH, CDR2 LQKENI. Trimming pared 4 bases from V and 2 bases from J, leaving 12 bases between. The CDR3 nucleotides are TGTGCCAGCTCACAGCCAGGGGTAGCTGGGGCCAACGTCCTGACTTTC. Residues: CASSQPGVAGANVLTF.

The genes are TRBV7-2 and TRBJ2-2; TRBD1 might be the D (6 bases). CDR1 is SGHTA and CDR2 is FQGNSA in the germline V gene. V lost 1 base to trimming and J lost 4 bases, with 13 bases between them. This CDR3 has 16 amino acids. The DNA for the CDR3 is TGTGCCAGCAGCTTAGGGGGCCAGGGGAGCACCGGGGAGCTGTTTTTT. This sequence encodes CASSLGGQGSTGELFF.

This clone was found once. The chain carries TRBV9 and TRBJ2-1, with D hard to call. Germline assignment: CDR1 SGDLS and CDR2 YYNGEE. V lost 0 bases and J 0 bases, leaving 10 bases between the germline ends. The CDR3 covers 16 residues. The CDR3 spells CASSVGIASSYNEQFF. The CDR3 nucleotides read TGTGCCAGCAGCGTAGGTATAGCTAGCTCCTACAATGAGCAGTTCTTC.

This rearrangement joins TRBV6-5 to TRBJ2-5; maybe TRBD2 (5 bases). Germline V gene data show CDR1 as MNHEY and CDR2 as SVGAGI. The germline V and J ends were trimmed by 8 bases and 3 bases, with 13 bases remaining between them. The CDR3 consists of 13 residues. CDR3 residues: CASSGAGKETQYF. CDR3 nucleotide sequence: TGTGCCAGCTCCGGCGCCGGGAAAGAGACCCAGTACTTC.

This chain joins TRBV7-2 and TRBJ2-3; 10 bases line up with TRBD2. V dropped 5 bases and J dropped 2; count of bases not matched to a gene: 7. Per the germline V gene, CDR1 is SGHTA and CDR2 is FQGNSA. The CDR3 spans 16 residues. As DNA, the CDR3 is TGTGCCAGCAGCACCCGGACTAGCGGAACCACAGATACGCAGTATTTT. Protein product: CASSTRTSGTTDTQYF.

The CDR3 region is CASVRGGGVGSPLHF. DNA for the CDR3: TGTGCCAGCGTTCGGGGTGGAGGGGTAGGTTCACCCCTCCACTTT. The chain links TRBV28 to TRBJ1-6; weak D call: TRBD1 (5 bases). The V end lost 8 bases, the J end lost 9 bases, and 20 bases lay between the germline ends. There are 15 residues in the CDR3. Germline-derived CDR1 and CDR2 are MDHEN and SYDVKM.

V usage is TRBV19 and J usage is TRBJ2-3; 12 bases match TRBD2. V gave up 4 bases and J gave up 6 bases; unmatched junction bases: 5. The germline V gene encodes CDR1 LNHDA and CDR2 SQIVND (reference sequence). The CDR3 has 15 residues. DNA for the CDR3: TGTGCCAGTAGTACTCGACTAGCGGGGGATGATACGCAGTATTTT. It translates to CASSTRLAGDDTQYF.